One sample yielded the 31 T cell receptor beta chains listed below, sequenced in a study of shared clonotypes between healthy human individuals. Here immunoSEQ multiplex PCR was the method, and the copy in TCRdb shows in-frame clones only, minus some. The data hold about 1.1 million clones, with about 84% observed a single time. The specimen was memory CD4+ T cells from PBMCs. Subset reported: CD45RA-negative fraction. The origin of the receptors is a man between 18 and 35 years old in good health. Some clones in this sample may be carry-over from other donors' samples.

The rearrangement links TRBV27 to TRBJ2-7; TRBD2 might be the D (6 bases). The CDR3 runs 14 residues. Between the trimmed V and J ends, which lost 3 bases and 4 bases, there was a span of 13 bases. Germline-derived CDR1 and CDR2 are MNHEY and SMNVEV (reference sequence). CDR3 region: CASSFRMAGYEQYF. CDR3 DNA sequence: TGTGCCAGCAGTTTTAGGATGGCGGGGTACGAGCAGTACTTC.

This clone was seen a few times. In the same sample, other DNA sequences code for this CDR3. This chain uses TRBV2 with TRBJ2-2; D remains ambiguous. The length of the CDR3 is 15 residues. Germline CDR1 is SNHLY and CDR2 is FYNNEI. Trimming cost V 9 bases and J 0 bases, with 14 bases left between them. The CDR3 sequence is CASSGGRANTGELFF. The CDR3, as DNA: TGTGCCAGTTCCGGCGGACGCGCGAACACCGGGGAGCTGTTTTTT. Drawing the rest from reference TRBV2 and TRBJ2-2, the complete variable domain is EPEVTQTPSHQVTQMGQEVILRCVPISNHLYFYWYRQILGQKVEFLVSFYNNEISEKSEIFDDQFSVERPDGSNFTLKIRSTKLEDSAMYFCASSGGRANTGELFFGEGSRLTVL.

This chain joins TRBV19 and TRBJ2-2; 8 bases align to TRBD2. The CDR3 runs 16 residues. Trimming took 7 bases from V and 7 from J; bases not matched to a gene: 14. Germline V gene sequence: CDR1 LNHDA, CDR2 SQIVND (reference sequence). The CDR3 spells CASIPSGLQVGGELFF. DNA of the CDR3: TGTGCCAGTATTCCTAGCGGGTTACAAGTGGGCGGGGAGCTGTTTTTT.

The chain employs TRBV29-1 and TRBJ1-1, with a tentative D call TRBD1 (5 bases). V dropped 5 bases and J dropped 3 bases, with 19 bases sitting between them. Germline V lookup: CDR1 SQVTM, CDR2 ANQGSEA. CDR3 length: 15 amino acids. The CDR3 protein is CSVSPGWGMDTEAFF. The DNA of the CDR3 is TGCAGCGTTTCCCCAGGGTGGGGGATGGACACTGAAGCTTTCTTT.

This rearrangement joins TRBV7-2 to TRBJ2-3; no clear D. Germline CDR1 is SGHTA and CDR2 is FQGNSA. The V and J ends lost 5 bases and 3 bases respectively, with 3 bases between them. The length of the CDR3 is 11 residues. CDR3 in amino acids: CASSQTDTQYF. CDR3 nucleotides: TGTGCCAGCAGCCAAACAGATACGCAGTATTTT.

The gene calls are TRBV7-6 and TRBJ2-7, with 7 bases aligning to TRBD1. The germline gives CDR1 SGHVS, CDR2 FNYEAQ. V lost 1 base, J lost 4 bases, and 7 bases stayed unmatched. The CDR3 contains 15 residues. The CDR3 protein is CASSLGPGGIYEQYF. The CDR3 coding sequence is TGTGCCAGCAGCTTAGGTCCAGGGGGAATATACGAGCAGTACTTC.

The chain combines TRBV6-1 with TRBJ2-3, with 8 bases fitting TRBD1. The V segment lost 3 bases and the J segment 2 bases; nucleotides outside the gene matches: 4. Germline loops: CDR1 MNHNS, CDR2 SASEGT. There are 15 residues in the CDR3. CDR3: CASSDRTGTTDTQYF. For the CDR3, the DNA is TGTGCCAGCAGTGATCGGACAGGGACCACAGATACGCAGTATTTT.

This clone was detected ten times or more. The chain is built from TRBV2 and TRBJ2-1; D ambiguous. Trimming removed 8 bases from V and 1 base from J, with 9 bases in between. Germline CDR1 is SNHLY and CDR2 is FYNNEI. The CDR3 has 13 residues. Here the CDR3 reads CASDLESYNEQFF. The CDR3 region has the DNA TGTGCCAGCGACTTGGAGTCCTACAATGAGCAGTTCTTC. Filled out from reference TRBV2 and TRBJ2-1, the complete variable domain reads EPEVTQTPSHQVTQMGQEVILRCVPISNHLYFYWYRQILGQKVEFLVSFYNNEISEKSEIFDDQFSVERPDGSNFTLKIRSTKLEDSAMYFCASDLESYNEQFFGPGTRLTVL.

This clone appeared a single time. The J gene is TRBJ1-2, the V gene TRBV28, with 9 bases aligning to TRBD1. Losses at the gene ends were 6 bases for V and 4 bases for J; bases not matched to a gene: 6. The germline CDR1 and CDR2 sequences are MDHEN and SYDVKM. CDR3 length equals 14 residues. CDR3: CASRGTGRFYGYTF. DNA for the CDR3: TGTGCCAGCAGGGGGACAGGGAGGTTCTATGGCTACACCTTC.

This clone was seen once. This may be a read error: a much more frequent sequence differs by one nucleotide. The gene calls are TRBV20-1 and TRBJ2-7; 7 positions match TRBD2. J gave up 5 bases and V 6 bases, and 4 bases lay outside the gene matches. Germline V gene data show CDR1 as DFQATT and CDR2 as SNEGSKA (reference sequence). This CDR3 region has 11 residues. CDR3 loop: CSASGLDEQYF. The CDR3 nucleotides are TGCAGTGCAAGCGGACTAGACGAGCAGTACTTC.

V gene TRBV7-2 combines with J gene TRBJ2-7; TRBD2 aligns across 10 bases. The CDR3 has 16 amino acids. Germline CDR1 SGHTA, CDR2 FQGNSA. V gave up 8 bases and J gave up 6 bases; unmatched junction bases: 16. In DNA, the CDR3 is TGTGCCAGCGCATGGGCTAGCGGGAGTCTCATGGGCGAGCAGTACTTC. This codes for CASAWASGSLMGEQYF.

J is TRBJ2-1 and V is TRBV28, with D maybe TRBD1 (5 bases). V was pared by 3 bases and J by 10 bases, with 10 bases between. The CDR3 runs 12 residues. The V gene's germline CDR1 is MDHEN and CDR2 SYDVKM. For the CDR3, the DNA is TGTGCCAGCAGTTTGAAGGGGCGGGAGCAGTTCTTC. Amino acids: CASSLKGREQFF.

The genes are TRBV11-2 and TRBJ2-2, with TRBD2 as a possible D gene (5 bases). The CDR3 has 15 amino acids. From germline, CDR1 is SGHAT and CDR2 FQNNGV. V lost 3 bases, J lost 0 bases, and 8 bases lay in between. The CDR3 spells CASSFSATNTGELFF. CDR3 nucleotide sequence: TGTGCCAGCAGCTTTAGCGCGACGAACACCGGGGAGCTGTTTTTT.

The chain uses TRBV7-2 and TRBJ2-1; no firm D call. With 5 bases removed from V and 6 bases from J, the gap between germline ends came to 17 bases. Looked up from germline, CDR1 is SGHTA and CDR2 is FQGNSA. This CDR3 region has 15 residues. In DNA form, the CDR3 reads TGTGCCAGCAGCCAGGATGGTAGGTGGGGCAATGAGCAGTTCTTC. Residues: CASSQDGRWGNEQFF.

CDR3 bases: TGTGCCAGCAGTTTAATAGGGTTCACCGGGGAGCTGTTTTTT. Translating it yields CASSLIGFTGELFF. The J gene is TRBJ2-2, the V gene TRBV28, with D hard to call. Germline V gives CDR1 MDHEN, CDR2 SYDVKM. V lost 2 bases and J lost 4, with 8 bases in between. The CDR3 is made up of 14 amino acids.

The V gene is TRBV5-4, the J gene TRBJ1-3; the D is unclear. The CDR3 has 12 amino acids. Trimming stripped 10 bases from V and 6 bases from J, with 14 bases between. The germline V gene has CDR1 SGHNT and CDR2 YYREEE (reference sequence). This chain's CDR3 is CAWSSWENTIYF. The CDR3 DNA sequence: TGTGCCTGGTCGTCCTGGGAAAACACCATATATTTT.

The chain carries TRBV4-3 and TRBJ2-4; 11 bases line up with TRBD2. The germline V gene has CDR1 LGHNA and CDR2 YSLEER. The J segment lost 6 bases and the V segment lost 0 bases, leaving 7 bases of the junction unmatched. The CDR3 length is 17 residues. CDR3 nucleotides: TGCGCCAGCAGCCAAGATCTGAGACTAGCGGGATTAAACATTCAGTACTTC. Protein sequence: CASSQDLRLAGLNIQYF.

This chain links TRBV11-2 with TRBJ2-3; 7 bases are shared with TRBD1. Trimming removed 1 base from V and 1 base from J; junction bases left unmatched: 5. CDR1 is SGHAT, CDR2 FQNNGV, per germline. CDR3 length: 16 residues. DNA for the CDR3: TGTGCCAGCAGCTTAGGGCAGGGGACAGGCACAGATACGCAGTATTTT. It specifies CASSLGQGTGTDTQYF.

V usage is TRBV5-4 and J usage is TRBJ1-4, with D perhaps matching TRBD1 (5 bases). CDR1 is SGHNT, CDR2 YYREEE, per germline (reference sequence). The CDR3 has 14 residues. V gave up 3 bases and J gave up 5 bases, with 11 bases separating them. CDR3 protein: CASSSGRRNEKLFF. The CDR3 DNA follows: TGTGCCAGCAGCTCGGGACGGCGGAATGAAAAACTGTTTTTT.

Notes on this clone: A much bigger clone sits one base away, suggesting this may be a read error. J is TRBJ2-5 and V is TRBV30, with 7 bases fitting TRBD2. CDR3 length: 16 residues. Germline V gives CDR1 GTSNPN, CDR2 SVGIG (reference sequence). With 3 bases clipped from V and 5 bases from J, the junction kept 15 bases outside the gene matches. CDR3 in amino acids: CAWRTSSTRFAETQYF. The CDR3 nucleotides read TGTGCCTGGAGGACTAGCAGCACCCGATTCGCGGAGACCCAGTACTTC.

The genes are TRBV7-3 and TRBJ2-5; D possibly uses TRBD1 or TRBD2 (5 bases each). CDR1 and CDR2 from the germline V gene are SGHTA and FQGTGA. This CDR3 is 14 amino acids long. Trimming took off 5 bases at V and 5 bases at J, with 15 bases between the two ends. CDR3 in DNA: TGTGCCAGCAGCCGGGACGGCTCTTCGGAGACCCAGTACTTC. It encodes CASSRDGSSETQYF.

The chain recombines TRBV29-1 with TRBJ2-5; D ambiguous. V shed 7 bases and J shed 0 bases, with 9 bases lying between them. There are 12 residues in the CDR3. Germline-derived CDR1 and CDR2 are SQVTM and ANQGSEA. The CDR3 spells CSADRNQETQYF. CDR3 in DNA: TGCAGCGCCGACCGGAACCAAGAGACCCAGTACTTC.

The rearrangement links TRBV11-2 to TRBJ2-7; TRBD1 matches 9 bases. V dropped 5 bases and J dropped 6; count of bases not matched to a gene: 8. The CDR3 consists of 14 residues. CDR1 and CDR2 (germline): SGHAT, FQNNGV. Here the CDR3 reads CASSPWTGEGEQYF. The CDR3 DNA sequence: TGTGCCAGCAGCCCCTGGACAGGGGAGGGCGAGCAGTACTTC.

This clone was counted only a few times. The chain has TRBV5-1 and TRBJ1-1; no clear D gene. This CDR3 comprises 14 residues. Germline CDR1 is SGHRS and CDR2 is YFSETQ. V lost 3 bases and J lost 1, with 10 bases in between. The CDR3 loop is CASSSIQPNTEAFF. The CDR3, as DNA: TGCGCCAGCAGCTCGATCCAGCCGAACACTGAAGCTTTCTTT.

This chain connects TRBV25-1 to TRBJ2-7; D is undetermined. The CDR3 totals 13 residues. The V gene lost 5 bases and the J gene lost 8 bases, with 16 bases spanning the gap. Germline CDR1 and CDR2: MGHDK and SYGVNS. The CDR3 DNA follows: TGTGCCAGCAGTCTTACTCTCGACATCAAGCAGTACTTC. Its translation: CASSLTLDIKQYF.

V is TRBV27 and J is TRBJ1-3; D gene ambiguous. This CDR3 spans 15 amino acids. Germline lookup yields CDR1 MNHEY and CDR2 SMNVEV (reference sequence). Trimming left V 2 bases short and J 6 bases short, with 14 bases between. CDR3 nucleotide sequence: TGTGCCAGCAGTTTAAATCGGGAGAGGATAAACACCATATATTTT. Translation gives CASSLNRERINTIYF.

The V and J genes are TRBV4-1 and TRBJ2-7, with D unresolved. V was cut by 1 base and J by 2 bases, with 6 bases left in between. The CDR3 runs 13 residues. CDR1 MGHRA and CDR2 YSYEKL come from the germline V gene. This CDR3 is CASSQGVAYEQYF. DNA of the CDR3: TGCGCCAGCAGCCAAGGGGTCGCCTACGAGCAGTACTTC.

This sequence joins TRBV30 and TRBJ1-2; maybe TRBD1 (5 bases). Trimming stripped 4 bases from V and 7 bases from J, with 19 bases between. Germline V gene sequence: CDR1 GTSNPN, CDR2 SVGIG (reference sequence). The CDR3 sequence is 14 residues long. In DNA form, the CDR3 reads TGTGCCTGGAACCTGGCAGGGACCTATGGTGGCTACACCTTC. This gives the protein CAWNLAGTYGGYTF.

The genes are TRBV7-9 and TRBJ2-7; the D is unclear. The V end lost 5 bases, the J end lost 3 bases, and 5 bases lay between the germline ends. CDR1 is SEHNR and CDR2 is FQNEAQ in the germline V gene (reference sequence). This CDR3 region has 11 residues. The CDR3 is CASSLHYEQYF. The DNA of the CDR3 is TGTGCCAGCAGCCTGCACTACGAGCAGTACTTC.

At least ten counts were recorded for this clone. This rearrangement joins TRBV7-8 to TRBJ2-1; the D gene is possibly TRBD2 (6 bases). Germline CDR1 is SGHVS and CDR2 is FQNEAQ. The CDR3 extends over 16 amino acids. Trimming pared 1 base from V and 0 bases from J, leaving 10 bases between. CDR3 nucleotide sequence: TGTGCCAGCAGCTTAGGAGCGGGTAGCTCCTACAATGAGCAGTTCTTC. As protein: CASSLGAGSSYNEQFF.

Of note for this clone: In the same sample, other DNA sequences code for this CDR3. CDR3 in DNA: TGCGCCAGCAGCTTTAGCGCGGAAGAGACCCAGTACTTC. Translation: CASSFSAEETQYF. This chain connects TRBV5-1 to TRBJ2-5, with D tentatively TRBD2 (5 bases). The length of the CDR3 is 13 residues. Germline lookup yields CDR1 SGHRS and CDR2 YFSETQ. V lost 2 bases and J lost 3, with 8 bases in between.